There are a few counts of the clone carrying this T cell receptor (beta chain). Its specificity is unknown. The length of the CDR3 is 14 residues. The sample comes from a study of human T cells and chemical hapten exposure. TCRdb independently ran MiXCR on the RACE reads; one entry per CDR3 protein. Counted here are approximately 59,000 distinct CDR3 sequences, about 5.7% occurring once; the ten biggest clones make up about 3.4%. The time point: healthy volunteer bleed at 6 weeks. Unseparated into fractions, whole blood served as the source from which total RNA was extracted. Study-wide points: No change in TCRs above 1 in 1000 frequency was produced by DPC sensitization.

Sequencing was done on a sample of whole blood. The V and J genes are TRBV21-1 and TRBJ2-1; the D call TRBD1 from the table was never checked on the DNA. TRBV21-1 is labeled a pseudogene. This TCR derives from a female donor in good health. Some clones in this sample may be carry-over from other donors' samples. The chain's CDR3 is CASSTGDTYNEQFF. The CDR3 DNA sequence: TGTGCCAGCAGCACGGGGGACACCTACAATGAGCAGTTCTTC.